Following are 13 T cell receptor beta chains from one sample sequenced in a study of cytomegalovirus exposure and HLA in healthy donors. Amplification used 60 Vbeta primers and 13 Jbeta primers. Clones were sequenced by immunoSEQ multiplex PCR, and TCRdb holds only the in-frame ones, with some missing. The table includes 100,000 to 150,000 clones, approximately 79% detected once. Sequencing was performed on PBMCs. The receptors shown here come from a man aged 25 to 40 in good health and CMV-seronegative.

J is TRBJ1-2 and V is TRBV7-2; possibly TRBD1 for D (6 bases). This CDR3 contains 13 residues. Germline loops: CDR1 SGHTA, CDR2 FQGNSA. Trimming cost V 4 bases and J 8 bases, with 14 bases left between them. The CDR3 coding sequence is TGTGCCAGCAGCTGGAGACAGGTAGAGGGCTACACCTTC. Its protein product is CASSWRQVEGYTF. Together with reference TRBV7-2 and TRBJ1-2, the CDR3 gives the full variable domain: GAGVSQSPSNKVTEKGKDVELRCDPISGHTALYWYRQSLGQGLEFLIYFQGNSAPDKSGLPSDRFSAERTGGSVSTLTIQRTQQEDSAVYLCASSWRQVEGYTFGSGTRLTVV.

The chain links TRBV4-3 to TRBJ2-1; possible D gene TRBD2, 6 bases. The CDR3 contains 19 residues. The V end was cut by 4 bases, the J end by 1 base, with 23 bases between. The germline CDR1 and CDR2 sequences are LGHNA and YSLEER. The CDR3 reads CASSPRASLWGDSYNEQFF. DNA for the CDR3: TGCGCCAGCAGCCCGCGCGCAAGCCTTTGGGGGGATTCCTACAATGAGCAGTTCTTC.

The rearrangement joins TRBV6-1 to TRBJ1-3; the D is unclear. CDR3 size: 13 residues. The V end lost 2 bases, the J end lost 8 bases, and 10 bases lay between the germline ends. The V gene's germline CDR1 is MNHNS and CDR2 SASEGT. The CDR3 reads CASSEHAGDTIYF. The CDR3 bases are TGTGCCAGCAGTGAACATGCGGGTGACACCATATATTTT.

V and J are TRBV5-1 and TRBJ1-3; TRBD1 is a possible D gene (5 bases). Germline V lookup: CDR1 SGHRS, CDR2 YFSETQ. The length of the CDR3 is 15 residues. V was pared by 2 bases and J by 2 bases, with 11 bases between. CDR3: CASSFAGVTGNTIYF. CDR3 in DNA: TGCGCCAGCAGCTTTGCGGGGGTTACTGGAAACACCATATATTTT.

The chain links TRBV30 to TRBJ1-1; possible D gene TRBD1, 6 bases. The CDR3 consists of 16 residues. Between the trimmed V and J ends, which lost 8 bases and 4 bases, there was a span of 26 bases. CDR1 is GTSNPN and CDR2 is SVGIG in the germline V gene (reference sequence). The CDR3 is CALDSTPRGRGTEAFF. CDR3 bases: TGTGCCCTGGATTCGACCCCCAGGGGAAGGGGCACTGAAGCTTTCTTT.

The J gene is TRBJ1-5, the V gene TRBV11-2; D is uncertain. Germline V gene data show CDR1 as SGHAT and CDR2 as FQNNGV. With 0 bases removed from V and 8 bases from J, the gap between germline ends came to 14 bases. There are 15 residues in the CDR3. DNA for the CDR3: TGTGCCAGCAGCTTAGATAGTGGACGGGGTGAGCCCCAGCATTTT. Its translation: CASSLDSGRGEPQHF.

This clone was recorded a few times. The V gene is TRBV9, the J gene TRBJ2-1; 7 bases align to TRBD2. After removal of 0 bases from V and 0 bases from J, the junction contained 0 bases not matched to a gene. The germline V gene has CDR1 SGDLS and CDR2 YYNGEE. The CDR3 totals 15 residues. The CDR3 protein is CASSVVAGSYNEQFF. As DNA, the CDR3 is TGTGCCAGCAGCGTAGTAGCGGGCTCCTACAATGAGCAGTTCTTC.

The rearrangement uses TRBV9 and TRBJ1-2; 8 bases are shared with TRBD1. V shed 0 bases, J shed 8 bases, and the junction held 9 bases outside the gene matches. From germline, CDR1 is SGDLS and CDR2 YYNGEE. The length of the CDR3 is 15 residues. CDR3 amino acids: CASSVDSGRGRGYTF. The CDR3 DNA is TGTGCCAGCAGCGTAGACTCCGGCAGGGGGCGAGGCTACACCTTC.

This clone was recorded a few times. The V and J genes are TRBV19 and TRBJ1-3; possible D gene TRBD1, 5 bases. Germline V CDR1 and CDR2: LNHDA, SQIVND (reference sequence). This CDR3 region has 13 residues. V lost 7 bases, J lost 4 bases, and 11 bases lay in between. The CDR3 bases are TGTGCCAGTACACAGGAATCGGGAAACACCATATATTTT. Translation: CASTQESGNTIYF.

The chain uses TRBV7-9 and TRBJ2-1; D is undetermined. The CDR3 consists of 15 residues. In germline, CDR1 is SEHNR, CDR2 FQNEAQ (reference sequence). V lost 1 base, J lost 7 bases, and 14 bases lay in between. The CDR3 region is CASSLGVGARNEQFF. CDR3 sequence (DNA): TGTGCCAGCAGCTTAGGAGTGGGTGCTAGGAATGAGCAGTTCTTC.

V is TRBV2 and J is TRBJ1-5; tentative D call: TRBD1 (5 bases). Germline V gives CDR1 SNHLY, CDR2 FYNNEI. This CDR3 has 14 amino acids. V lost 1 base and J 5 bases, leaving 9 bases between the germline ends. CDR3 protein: CASSEGQTHQPQHF. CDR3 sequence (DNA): TGTGCCAGCAGTGAAGGACAGACGCATCAGCCCCAGCATTTT.

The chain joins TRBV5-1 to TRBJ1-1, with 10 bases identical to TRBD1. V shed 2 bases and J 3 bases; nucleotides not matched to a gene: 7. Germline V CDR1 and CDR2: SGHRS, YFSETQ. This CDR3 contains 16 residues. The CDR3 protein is CASSFSGTGAYTEAFF. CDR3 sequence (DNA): TGCGCCAGCAGCTTTTCAGGGACAGGGGCATACACTGAAGCTTTCTTT.

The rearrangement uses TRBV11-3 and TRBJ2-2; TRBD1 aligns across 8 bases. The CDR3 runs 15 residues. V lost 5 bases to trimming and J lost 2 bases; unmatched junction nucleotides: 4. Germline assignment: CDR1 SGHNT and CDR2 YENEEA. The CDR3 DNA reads TGTGCCAGCAGCCCCGGGACAGGAAACACCGGGGAGCTGTTTTTT. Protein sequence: CASSPGTGNTGELFF. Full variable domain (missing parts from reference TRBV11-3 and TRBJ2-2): EAGVVQSPRYKIIEKKQPVAFWCNPISGHNTLYWYLQNLGQGPELLIRYENEEAVDDSQLPKDRFSAERLKGVDSTLKIQPAELGDSAVYLCASSPGTGNTGELFFGEGSRLTVL.